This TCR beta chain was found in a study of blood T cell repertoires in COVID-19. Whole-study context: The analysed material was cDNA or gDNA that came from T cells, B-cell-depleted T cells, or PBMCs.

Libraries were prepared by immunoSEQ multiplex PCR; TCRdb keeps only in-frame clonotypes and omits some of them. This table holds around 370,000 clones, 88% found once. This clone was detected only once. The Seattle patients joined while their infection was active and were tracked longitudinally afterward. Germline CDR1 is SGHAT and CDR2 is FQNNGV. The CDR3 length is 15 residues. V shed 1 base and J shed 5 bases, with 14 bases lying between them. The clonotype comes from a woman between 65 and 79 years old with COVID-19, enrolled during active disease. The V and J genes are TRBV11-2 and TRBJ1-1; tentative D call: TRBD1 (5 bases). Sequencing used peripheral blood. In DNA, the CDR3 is TGTGCCAGCAGCTTAGGTGGGGGGGGTCCTACTGAAGCTTTCTTT. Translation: CASSLGGGGPTEAFF.